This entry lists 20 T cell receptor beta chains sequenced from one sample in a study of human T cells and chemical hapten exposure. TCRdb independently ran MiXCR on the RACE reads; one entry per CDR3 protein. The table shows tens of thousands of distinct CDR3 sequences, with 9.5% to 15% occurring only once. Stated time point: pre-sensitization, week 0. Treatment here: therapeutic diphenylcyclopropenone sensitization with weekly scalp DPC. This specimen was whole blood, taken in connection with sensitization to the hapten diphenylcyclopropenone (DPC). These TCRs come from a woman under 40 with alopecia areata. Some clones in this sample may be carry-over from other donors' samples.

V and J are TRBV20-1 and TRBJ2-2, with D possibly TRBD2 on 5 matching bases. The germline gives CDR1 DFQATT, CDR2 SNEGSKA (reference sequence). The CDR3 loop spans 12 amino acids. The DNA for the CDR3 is TGCAGCCACAGAGGGAGAACCGGGGAGCTGTTTTTT. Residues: CSHRGRTGELFF.

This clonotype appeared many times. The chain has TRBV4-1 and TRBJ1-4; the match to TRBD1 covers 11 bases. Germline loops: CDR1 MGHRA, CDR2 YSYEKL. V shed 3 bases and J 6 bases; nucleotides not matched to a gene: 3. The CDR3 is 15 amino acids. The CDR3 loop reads CASSQPGQGDEKLFF. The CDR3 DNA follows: TGCGCCAGCAGCCAGCCGGGACAGGGGGATGAAAAACTGTTTTTT.

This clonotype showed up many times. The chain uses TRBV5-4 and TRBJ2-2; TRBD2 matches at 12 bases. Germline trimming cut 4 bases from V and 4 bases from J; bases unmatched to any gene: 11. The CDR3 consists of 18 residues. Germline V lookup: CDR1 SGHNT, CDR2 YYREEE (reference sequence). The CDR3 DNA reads TGTGCCAGCAGCGGGACTAGCGGGCAGAGCGTAGGCACCGGGGAGCTGTTTTTT. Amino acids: CASSGTSGQSVGTGELFF.

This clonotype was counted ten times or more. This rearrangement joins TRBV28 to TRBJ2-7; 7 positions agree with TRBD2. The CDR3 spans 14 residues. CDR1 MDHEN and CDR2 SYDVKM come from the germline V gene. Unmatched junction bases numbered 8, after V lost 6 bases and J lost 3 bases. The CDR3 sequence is CASRGGGRFYEQYF. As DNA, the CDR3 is TGTGCCAGCAGGGGGGGAGGGCGCTTCTACGAGCAGTACTTC.

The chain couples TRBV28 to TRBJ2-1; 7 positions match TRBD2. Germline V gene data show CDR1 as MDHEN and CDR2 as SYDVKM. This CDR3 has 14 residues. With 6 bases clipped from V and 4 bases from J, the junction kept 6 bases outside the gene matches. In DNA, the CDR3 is TGTGCCAGCAGGGGCGGGAGACTTTACAATGAGCAGTTCTTC. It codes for CASRGGRLYNEQFF. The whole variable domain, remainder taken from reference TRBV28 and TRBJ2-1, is DVKVTQSSRYLVKRTGEKVFLECVQDMDHENMFWYRQDPGLGLRLIYFSYDVKMKEKGDIPEGYSVSREKKERFSLILESASTNQTSMYLCASRGGRLYNEQFFGPGTRLTVL.

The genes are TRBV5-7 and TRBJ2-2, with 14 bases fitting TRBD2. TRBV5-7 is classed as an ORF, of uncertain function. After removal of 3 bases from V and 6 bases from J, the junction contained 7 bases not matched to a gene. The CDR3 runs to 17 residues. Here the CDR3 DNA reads TGTGCCAGCAGCTCGGAGGGACTAGCGGGAGTTTCCGGGGAGCTGTTTTTT. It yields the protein CASSSEGLAGVSGELFF.

DNA of the CDR3: TGTGCCAGCAGCCCCCGCCCGCGGGGCACTGAAGCTTTCTTT. The encoded protein is CASSPRPRGTEAFF. This chain uses TRBV7-3 with TRBJ1-1; D not certain. The CDR3 has 14 residues. V lost 5 bases and J 4 bases, leaving 14 bases between the germline ends. Germline V gives CDR1 SGHTA, CDR2 FQGTGA.

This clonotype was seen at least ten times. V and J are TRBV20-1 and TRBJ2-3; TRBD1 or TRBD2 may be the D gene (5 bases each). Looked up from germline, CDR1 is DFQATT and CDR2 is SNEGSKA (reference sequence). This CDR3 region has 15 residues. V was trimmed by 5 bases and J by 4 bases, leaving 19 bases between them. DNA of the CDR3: TGCAGTGCTGGGTGGACTCCAACAGGCCCAGATACGCAGTATTTT. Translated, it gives CSAGWTPTGPDTQYF.

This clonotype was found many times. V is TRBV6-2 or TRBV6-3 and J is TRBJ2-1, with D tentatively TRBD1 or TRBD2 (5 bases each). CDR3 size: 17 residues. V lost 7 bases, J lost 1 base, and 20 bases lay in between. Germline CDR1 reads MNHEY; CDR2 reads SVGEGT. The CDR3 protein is CASKDLRGKGSYNEQFF. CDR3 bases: TGTGCCAGCAAGGATCTCCGAGGGAAGGGGTCCTACAATGAGCAGTTCTTC.

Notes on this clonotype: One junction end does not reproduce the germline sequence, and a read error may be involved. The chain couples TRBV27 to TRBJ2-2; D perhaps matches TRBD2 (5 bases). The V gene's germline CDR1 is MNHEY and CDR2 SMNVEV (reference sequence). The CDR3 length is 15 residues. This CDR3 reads CASRLERVHTGEPFF. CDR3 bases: TGTGCCAGCCGATTGGAGAGGGTTCACACCGGGGAGCCGTTTTTT.

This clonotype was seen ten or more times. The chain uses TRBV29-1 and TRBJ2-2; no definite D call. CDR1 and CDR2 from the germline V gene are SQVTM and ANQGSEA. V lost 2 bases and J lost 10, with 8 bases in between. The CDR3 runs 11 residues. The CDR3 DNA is TGCAGCGTTGAACTGGGTTTGGAGCTGTTTTTT. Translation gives CSVELGLELFF.

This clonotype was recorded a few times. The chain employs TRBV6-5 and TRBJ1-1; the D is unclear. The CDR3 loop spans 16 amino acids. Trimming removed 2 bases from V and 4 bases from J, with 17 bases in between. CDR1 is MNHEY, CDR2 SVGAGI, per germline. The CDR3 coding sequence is TGTGCCAGCAGTTACGCGGATGCCTATGGAGGCACTGAAGCTTTCTTT. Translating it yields CASSYADAYGGTEAFF.

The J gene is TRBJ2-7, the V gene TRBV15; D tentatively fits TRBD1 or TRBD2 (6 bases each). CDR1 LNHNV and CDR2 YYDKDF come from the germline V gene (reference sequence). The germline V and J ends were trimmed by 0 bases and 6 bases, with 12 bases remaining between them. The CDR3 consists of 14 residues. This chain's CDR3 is CATSRDHGGGEQYF. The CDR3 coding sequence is TGTGCCACCAGCAGAGATCACGGGGGCGGCGAGCAGTACTTC.

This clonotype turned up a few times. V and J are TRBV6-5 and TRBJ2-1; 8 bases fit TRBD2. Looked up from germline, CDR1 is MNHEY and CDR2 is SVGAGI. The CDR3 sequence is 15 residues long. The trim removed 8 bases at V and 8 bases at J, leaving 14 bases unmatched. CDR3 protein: CASSITGTSSYEQFF. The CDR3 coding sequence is TGTGCCAGCTCAATCACCGGGACTAGTAGCTATGAGCAGTTCTTC.

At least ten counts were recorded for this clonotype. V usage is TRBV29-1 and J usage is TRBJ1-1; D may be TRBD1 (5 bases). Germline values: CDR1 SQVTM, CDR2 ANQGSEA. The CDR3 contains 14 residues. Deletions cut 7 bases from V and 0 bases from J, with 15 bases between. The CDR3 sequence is CSAARQFMNTEAFF. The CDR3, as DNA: TGCAGCGCCGCGAGACAGTTCATGAACACTGAAGCTTTCTTT.

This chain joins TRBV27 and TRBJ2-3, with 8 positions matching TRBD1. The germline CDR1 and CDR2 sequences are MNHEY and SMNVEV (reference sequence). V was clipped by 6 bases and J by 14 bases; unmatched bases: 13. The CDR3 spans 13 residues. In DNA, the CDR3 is TGTGCCAGCAGATCAGGGGACAGGTCAAGGTGGTATTTT. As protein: CASRSGDRSRWYF.

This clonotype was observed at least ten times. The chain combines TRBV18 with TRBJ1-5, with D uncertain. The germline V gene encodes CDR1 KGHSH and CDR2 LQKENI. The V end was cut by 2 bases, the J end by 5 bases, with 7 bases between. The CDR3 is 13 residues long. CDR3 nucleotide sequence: TGTGCCAGCTCACCAAGGGTAGATCAGCCCCAGCATTTT. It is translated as CASSPRVDQPQHF. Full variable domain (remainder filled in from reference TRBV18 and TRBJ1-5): NAGVMQNPRHLVRRRGQEARLRCSPMKGHSHVYWYRQLPEEGLKFMVYLQKENIIDESGMPKERFSAEFPKEGPSILRIQQVVRGDSAAYFCASSPRVDQPQHFGDGTRLSIL.

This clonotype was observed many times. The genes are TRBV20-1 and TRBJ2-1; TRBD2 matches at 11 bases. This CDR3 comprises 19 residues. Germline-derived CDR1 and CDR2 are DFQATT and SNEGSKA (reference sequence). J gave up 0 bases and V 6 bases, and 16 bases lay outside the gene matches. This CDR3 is CSAGGGLAGGISSYNEQFF. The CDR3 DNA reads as TGCAGTGCGGGAGGTGGGCTAGCGGGAGGTATAAGCTCCTACAATGAGCAGTTCTTC.

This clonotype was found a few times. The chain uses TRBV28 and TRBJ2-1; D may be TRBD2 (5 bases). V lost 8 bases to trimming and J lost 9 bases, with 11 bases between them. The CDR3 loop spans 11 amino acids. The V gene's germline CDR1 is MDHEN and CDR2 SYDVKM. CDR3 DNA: TGTGCCAGCCACGGCGGAGGTGAGCAGTTCTTC. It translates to CASHGGGEQFF.

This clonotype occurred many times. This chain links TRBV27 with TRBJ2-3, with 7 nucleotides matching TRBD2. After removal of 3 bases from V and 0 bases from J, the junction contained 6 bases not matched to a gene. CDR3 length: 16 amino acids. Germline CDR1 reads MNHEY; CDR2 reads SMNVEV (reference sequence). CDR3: CASSFILATSTDTQYF. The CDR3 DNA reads TGTGCCAGCAGTTTCATACTAGCGACTAGCACAGATACGCAGTATTTT.